This paragraph covers one T cell receptor (beta chain) sequence. The entry originates in a study of Ad26.COV2.S vaccination and SARS-CoV-2 variants. The treatment: about 20 received Ad26.COV2.S at low or high dose, single or two shots; several received placebo; per-sample allocation not given. Sampling was performed 63 days after the first vaccine or placebo injection. Assay used: immunoSEQ multiplex PCR; TCRdb lists only in-frame clones, some missing. The sample contains almost 400,000 clones, approximately 90% of which appear only once. V trimming: 0 bases; J trimming: 8 bases; junction bases outside the gene matches: 9. This CDR3 spans 16 amino acids. Per the germline V gene, CDR1 is SGDLS and CDR2 is YYNGEE.

The chain carries TRBV9 and TRBJ1-2; 11 nucleotides match TRBD1. This TCR derives from a person between 18 and 65 years old who received the Ad26.COV2.S COVID-19 vaccine or a placebo. The sample consisted of peripheral blood, taken in a trial of Ad26.COV2.S vaccine versus placebo. CDR3 residues: CASSVGPSGQGGGYTF. DNA for the CDR3: TGTGCCAGCAGCGTAGGACCGTCGGGACAGGGGGGCGGCTACACCTTC.